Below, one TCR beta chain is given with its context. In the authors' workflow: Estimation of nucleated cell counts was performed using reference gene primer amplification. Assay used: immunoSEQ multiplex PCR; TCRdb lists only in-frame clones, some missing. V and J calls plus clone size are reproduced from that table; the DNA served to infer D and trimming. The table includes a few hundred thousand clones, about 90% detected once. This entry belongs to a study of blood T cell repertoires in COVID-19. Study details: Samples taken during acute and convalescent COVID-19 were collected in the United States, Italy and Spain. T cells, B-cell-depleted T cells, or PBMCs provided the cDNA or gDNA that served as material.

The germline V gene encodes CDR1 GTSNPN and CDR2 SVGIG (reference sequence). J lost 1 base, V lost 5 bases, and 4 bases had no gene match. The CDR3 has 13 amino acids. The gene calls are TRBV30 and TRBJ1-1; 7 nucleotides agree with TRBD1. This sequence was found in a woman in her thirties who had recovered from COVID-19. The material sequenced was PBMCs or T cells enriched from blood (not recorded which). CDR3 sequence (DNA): TGTGCCTGGGAGGGACAGCCGAACACTGAAGCTTTCTTT. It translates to CAWEGQPNTEAFF.